This TCR beta chain was observed in a study of PD-1 blockade in classical Hodgkin lymphoma. For the study at large: Every 2 weeks, patients had 3 mg/kg nivolumab intravenously.

This clone was seen only a few times. What it binds is unknown. The data were produced by immunoSEQ multiplex PCR, yet TCRdb's version contains in-frame clones alone and is incomplete. The table has approximately 90,000 clones, 80% to 95% seen once. Study results and caveats: Healthy donors were reported to have higher baseline TCR diversity than newly diagnosed patients.

The CDR3 runs 17 residues. Looked up from germline, CDR1 is SGHVS and CDR2 is FQNEAQ. V was clipped by 1 base and J by 1 base, with 13 bases between them. Each patient relapsed following autologous stem cell transplantation, and prior brentuximab vedotin exposure differed. The source is a human donor with classical Hodgkin lymphoma. The rearrangement joins TRBV7-8 to TRBJ2-2; D may be TRBD2 (6 bases). Sequencing used peripheral blood mononuclear cells (PBMCs), obtained before the second cycle of nivolumab. CDR3 DNA sequence: TGTGCCAGCAGCTTAGGGGCAGGGACTTGGAACACCGGGGAGCTGTTTTTT. Amino acid sequence: CASSLGAGTWNTGELFF. The variable domain in full, with the rest retrieved from reference TRBV7-8 and TRBJ2-2, is GAGVSQSPRYKVAKRGQDVALRCDPISGHVSLFWYQQALGQGPEFLTYFQNEAQLDKSGLPSDRFFAERPEGSVSTLKIQRTQQEDSAVYLCASSLGAGTWNTGELFFGEGSRLTVL.